The clone carrying this T cell receptor beta chain was observed many times. The antigen is not known. Trimming cost V 6 bases and J 3 bases, with 18 bases left between them. The CDR3 has 15 residues. The germline V gene encodes CDR1 MNHEY and CDR2 SVGAGI. This entry comes from a study of shared clonotypes between healthy human individuals. Clones were sequenced by immunoSEQ multiplex PCR, and TCRdb holds only the in-frame ones, with some missing. In the table there are over a million clones, 75% to 80% of which are singletons. Study-wide points: Four donors held about 5% of naive CD4 clonotypes in common.

The gene calls are TRBV6-5 and TRBJ2-7; D may be TRBD2 (5 bases). The source is a man between 18 and 29 years old in good health. Some clones in this sample may be carry-over from other donors' samples. Sequencing was performed on memory CD4+ T cells from PBMCs. This sample's subset: CD45RA-negative fraction. This chain's CDR3 is CASRDEAAGNYEQYF. The CDR3 region has the DNA TGTGCCAGCAGGGATGAAGCGGCCGGGAACTACGAGCAGTACTTC.